This TCR beta chain appears in the sequencing data of a study of patients and donors after allogeneic stem cell transplantation. This CDR3 is built from 15 residues. Looked up from germline, CDR1 is SGHTS and CDR2 is YDEGEE. V was clipped by 0 bases and J by 3 bases, with 12 bases between them. TCRdb ran MiXCR on the RT-PCR reads and lists one entry per CDR3 protein. The sample records under 200,000 distinct CDR3 sequences, around 28% being singletons. A few counts support this clonotype. Sequenced: blood, either unsorted or a sorted T cell fraction (not recorded which). The chain links TRBV5-8 to TRBJ1-2; D might be TRBD1 (5 bases). The clonotype was recovered from a human donor who was either an allogeneic HSCT recipient or a stem cell or donor lymphocyte infusion donor (not recorded which). It is not recorded whose cells these are; they may come from a transplant donor. Here the CDR3 DNA reads TGTGCCAGCAGCTTGGACCCGGGACCTTACTATGGCTACACCTTC. Amino acid sequence: CASSLDPGPYYGYTF.